These 27 T cell receptor beta chains were sequenced from one sample in a study of cytomegalovirus exposure and HLA in healthy donors. Primers: 60 Vbeta forward and 13 Jbeta reverse. TCRdb keeps only in-frame clones here, not all; method: immunoSEQ multiplex PCR. Of about 100,000 clones detected, roughly 75% appear once; the ten largest clones hold 4% to 5.5%. The sample comprised PBMCs. These receptors all come from a woman between 18 and 30 years old in good health and CMV-seropositive.

The chain recombines TRBV9 with TRBJ2-1; 8 bases fit TRBD2. The V and J ends lost 1 base and 5 bases, in that order; junction bases with no gene match: 5. Germline V gene data show CDR1 as SGDLS and CDR2 as YYNGEE. This CDR3 has 15 residues. The CDR3 bases are TGTGCCAGCAGCGTACCCAGCGGGAGAAACAATGAGCAGTTCTTC. Translating it yields CASSVPSGRNNEQFF.

The chain uses TRBV11-2 and TRBJ2-1; D may be TRBD2 (5 bases). V gave up 0 bases and J gave up 6 bases, with 9 bases separating them. The V gene's germline CDR1 is SGHAT and CDR2 FQNNGV. The CDR3 extends over 14 amino acids. The CDR3 DNA reads TGTGCCAGCAGCTTAGAGGAGGCCCTCAATGAGCAGTTCTTC. This encodes CASSLEEALNEQFF.

The gene calls are TRBV7-2 and TRBJ2-1; D is perhaps TRBD2 (6 bases). The CDR3 has 13 amino acids. V lost 6 bases, J lost 7 bases, and 13 bases lay in between. Germline lookup yields CDR1 SGHTA and CDR2 FQGNSA. The CDR3 spells CASRQLASNEQFF. The DNA of the CDR3 is TGTGCCAGCAGACAACTAGCCTCGAATGAGCAGTTCTTC. The variable domain in full, with the rest retrieved from reference TRBV7-2 and TRBJ2-1, is GAGVSQSPSNKVTEKGKDVELRCDPISGHTALYWYRQSLGQGLEFLIYFQGNSAPDKSGLPSDRFSAERTGGSVSTLTIQRTQQEDSAVYLCASRQLASNEQFFGPGTRLTVL.

This clone has more than one count but fewer than ten. V gene TRBV27 combines with J gene TRBJ2-1, with TRBD2 matching over 7 bases. CDR1 is MNHEY, CDR2 SMNVEV, per germline (reference sequence). J gave up 0 bases and V 5 bases, and 7 bases lay outside the gene matches. This CDR3 contains 16 residues. For the CDR3, the DNA is TGTGCCAGCAGTAACGGGGGGTTCAGCTCCTACAATGAGCAGTTCTTC. Amino acids: CASSNGGFSSYNEQFF.

The chain couples TRBV18 to TRBJ2-1; 9 positions match TRBD2. CDR1 is KGHSH and CDR2 is LQKENI in the germline V gene. The CDR3 has 14 residues. V trimming: 2 bases; J trimming: 9 bases; junction bases outside the gene matches: 5. The CDR3 DNA follows: TGTGCCAGCTCACCATCTAGCGGGACACTTGAGCAGTTCTTC. This codes for CASSPSSGTLEQFF.

The chain couples TRBV29-1 to TRBJ2-3; the match to TRBD1 covers 7 bases. The CDR3 sequence is 13 residues long. Germline V gene data show CDR1 as SQVTM and CDR2 as ANQGSEA. Unmatched junction bases numbered 8, after V lost 6 bases and J lost 5 bases. CDR3 sequence reads: CSVVLQGRDTQYF. The CDR3 nucleotides read TGCAGCGTCGTGCTACAGGGGAGAGATACGCAGTATTTT.

The rearrangement links TRBV27 to TRBJ2-2; D remains unclear. The V end was cut by 3 bases, the J end by 1 base, with 9 bases between. This CDR3 has 15 amino acids. Germline CDR1 reads MNHEY; CDR2 reads SMNVEV (reference sequence). CDR3 residues: CASSLRGWNTGELFF. The CDR3 DNA is TGTGCCAGCAGTTTGCGAGGATGGAACACCGGGGAGCTGTTTTTT.

V is TRBV2 and J is TRBJ1-4; possible D gene TRBD1, 5 bases. The germline V gene has CDR1 SNHLY and CDR2 FYNNEI. V lost 1 base and J lost 0, with 6 bases in between. The CDR3 length is 15 residues. The CDR3 loop is CASSEEGTTNEKLFF. As DNA, the CDR3 is TGTGCCAGCAGTGAAGAGGGGACAACTAATGAAAAACTGTTTTTT.

This sequence joins TRBV4-3 and TRBJ1-5; D remains unclear. Germline V gives CDR1 LGHNA, CDR2 YSLEER. CDR3 length equals 18 residues. The V gene lost 1 base and the J gene lost 2 bases, with 18 bases spanning the gap. The CDR3 is CASSQVWVEAGGNQPQHF. The CDR3, as DNA: TGCGCCAGCAGCCAAGTCTGGGTTGAGGCGGGCGGCAATCAGCCCCAGCATTTT.

The V call is TRBV6-4, the J call TRBJ2-3; 9 bases line up with TRBD2. The CDR3 is 15 residues long. The V gene end was trimmed by 6 bases and the J gene end by 8 bases; junction bases not matched to a gene: 12. CDR1 and CDR2 from the germline V gene are MRHNA and SNTAGT. The CDR3 reads CASSRTSDGGGTQYF. The CDR3 DNA follows: TGTGCCAGCAGCCGGACTAGCGACGGAGGAGGTACGCAGTATTTT.

V is TRBV25-1 and J is TRBJ1-3, with D possibly matching TRBD1 (5 bases). The CDR3 is made up of 17 amino acids. The V gene's germline CDR1 is MGHDK and CDR2 SYGVNS. The V end was cut by 2 bases, the J end by 0 bases, with 14 bases between. CDR3 DNA: TGTGCCAGCAGTGAAACCCCGGACACCAGCTCTGGAAACACCATATATTTT. Translation: CASSETPDTSSGNTIYF.

This clone was observed a handful of times. The rearrangement uses TRBV27 and TRBJ2-5; 7 nucleotides line up with TRBD1. CDR3 size: 15 residues. V trimming: 2 bases; J trimming: 3 bases; junction bases outside the gene matches: 6. Germline V gives CDR1 MNHEY, CDR2 SMNVEV (reference sequence). DNA of the CDR3: TGTGCCAGCAGTTTAGTATGGGACAGAGAAGAGACCCAGTACTTC. Its protein product is CASSLVWDREETQYF.

A few counts support this clone. The chain employs TRBV19 and TRBJ1-4; no clear D gene. Germline V lookup: CDR1 LNHDA, CDR2 SQIVND (reference sequence). Trimming removed 8 bases at V and 6 bases at J, with 19 bases between. The CDR3 spans 15 residues. CDR3 amino acids: CASSRYRRTDEKLFF. The CDR3 nucleotides read TGTGCCAGTTCCCGCTACCGAAGGACTGATGAAAAACTGTTTTTT.

The chain couples TRBV28 to TRBJ2-3, with 8 bases identical to TRBD1. The CDR3 has 15 amino acids. In germline, CDR1 is MDHEN, CDR2 SYDVKM. V shed 5 bases and J 11 bases; nucleotides not matched to a gene: 15. For the CDR3, the DNA is TGTGCCAGCAGTACCGGGACAGGTCCTGATGGGGGGCAGTATTTT. This sequence encodes CASSTGTGPDGGQYF. Based on the CDR3 plus reference TRBV28 and TRBJ2-3, the full variable domain is DVKVTQSSRYLVKRTGEKVFLECVQDMDHENMFWYRQDPGLGLRLIYFSYDVKMKEKGDIPEGYSVSREKKERFSLILESASTNQTSMYLCASSTGTGPDGGQYFGPGTRLTVL.

This chain joins TRBV15 and TRBJ2-6, with 7 bases lining up with TRBD1. V lost 0 bases to trimming and J lost 2 bases; unmatched junction nucleotides: 7. The CDR3 length is 18 residues. Germline loops: CDR1 LNHNV, CDR2 YYDKDF (reference sequence). CDR3 sequence (DNA): TGTGCCACCAGCAGAGACTTAGGGGGCGCTCCTGGGGCCAACGTCCTGACTTTC. Protein: CATSRDLGGAPGANVLTF.

The V gene is TRBV7-9, the J gene TRBJ1-1; D possibly corresponds to TRBD1 (6 bases). The V and J ends lost 6 bases and 5 bases respectively, with 19 bases between them. CDR3 size: 15 residues. Germline-derived CDR1 and CDR2 are SEHNR and FQNEAQ (reference sequence). CDR3 coding DNA: TGTGCCAGCAGGAGTAGGACAGCCGAGGGAACTGAAGCTTTCTTT. This encodes CASRSRTAEGTEAFF.

The chain has TRBV10-3 and TRBJ2-7; 7 bases fit TRBD2. The CDR3 length is 13 residues. Germline V CDR1 and CDR2: ENHRY, SYGVKD. V lost 10 bases to trimming and J lost 4 bases; unmatched junction nucleotides: 10. CDR3 residues: CATTGGSGYEQYF. The CDR3 DNA sequence: TGTGCCACCACGGGCGGGAGTGGGTACGAGCAGTACTTC.

The V gene is TRBV5-6, the J gene TRBJ1-5; D gene unclear. The CDR3 totals 13 residues. Trimming left V 0 bases short and J 7 bases short, with 8 bases between. The V gene's germline CDR1 is SGHDT and CDR2 YYEEEE. In DNA, the CDR3 is TGTGCCAGCAGCTTGGCGTCCGGGCAGCCCCAGCATTTT. Encoded protein: CASSLASGQPQHF.

The chain combines TRBV6-6 with TRBJ2-3; D is possibly TRBD1 (6 bases). The CDR3 consists of 12 residues. Germline V gene sequence: CDR1 MNHNY, CDR2 SVGAGI (reference sequence). Trimming cost V 11 bases and J 4 bases, with 13 bases left between them. Here the CDR3 reads CAGSQGADTQYF. CDR3 sequence (DNA): TGTGCCGGGTCACAGGGAGCAGATACGCAGTATTTT.

The rearrangement uses TRBV6-5 and TRBJ1-1; D ambiguous. Germline V gene sequence: CDR1 MNHEY, CDR2 SVGAGI. V lost 5 bases and J 5 bases, leaving 12 bases between the germline ends. CDR3 length: 13 residues. As DNA, the CDR3 is TGTGCCAGCAGTCCTGTGGAGGGTACTGAAGCTTTCTTT. Translating gives CASSPVEGTEAFF.

The CDR3 spells CARSVREVNTQYF. The CDR3 DNA sequence: TGTGCCAGGTCTGTGCGGGAGGTGAATACGCAGTATTTT. This sequence joins TRBV2 and TRBJ2-3, with 8 bases fitting TRBD2. Losses at the gene ends were 9 bases for V and 7 bases for J; bases not matched to a gene: 9. The CDR3 sequence is 13 residues long. Germline assignment: CDR1 SNHLY and CDR2 FYNNEI.

The chain combines TRBV7-2 with TRBJ1-2; 7 nucleotides align to TRBD1. Per germline, CDR1 SGHTA and CDR2 FQGNSA. This CDR3 is built from 15 residues. V was pared by 1 base and J by 7 bases, with 9 bases of the junction left unmatched. The CDR3 region is CASSLVSEGARGYTF. As DNA, the CDR3 is TGTGCCAGCAGCTTAGTGTCTGAGGGGGCTCGTGGCTACACCTTC. Variable domain in full (rest from reference TRBV7-2 and TRBJ1-2): GAGVSQSPSNKVTEKGKDVELRCDPISGHTALYWYRQSLGQGLEFLIYFQGNSAPDKSGLPSDRFSAERTGGSVSTLTIQRTQQEDSAVYLCASSLVSEGARGYTFGSGTRLTVV.

The chain couples TRBV15 to TRBJ2-5; 11 positions match TRBD2. This CDR3 contains 17 residues. Germline lookup yields CDR1 LNHNV and CDR2 YYDKDF (reference sequence). V trimming: 5 bases; J trimming: 5 bases; junction bases outside the gene matches: 13. The CDR3 nucleotides read TGTGCCACCAGCGAGGGGGCTAGCGGGAGGTTACGGGAGACCCAGTACTTC. Translation: CATSEGASGRLRETQYF.

This clone was observed at least ten times. CDR3 DNA sequence: TGTGCCAGCAAGGGTTCTCGACAGGGGGATGATACGCAGTATTTT. It encodes CASKGSRQGDDTQYF. The V and J genes are TRBV6-5 and TRBJ2-3, with 9 bases identical to TRBD1. CDR1 and CDR2 (germline): MNHEY, SVGAGI. V gave up 7 bases and J gave up 6 bases; unmatched junction bases: 11. This CDR3 is 15 amino acids long.

This clone was found many times. J is TRBJ2-5 and V is TRBV6-1, with D perhaps matching TRBD1 (6 bases). Germline V CDR1 and CDR2: MNHNS, SASEGT. Trimming took 5 bases from V and 2 from J, leaving 12 bases between them. The CDR3 loop spans 14 amino acids. The CDR3 loop is CASSLLGGQETQYF. The CDR3 DNA follows: TGTGCCAGCAGTCTACTAGGGGGACAAGAGACCCAGTACTTC.

This clone came up a few times. The J gene is TRBJ2-1, the V gene TRBV7-2; D is possibly TRBD2 (6 bases). V lost 3 bases, J lost 12 bases, and 15 bases lay in between. The CDR3 contains 13 residues. Germline V CDR1 and CDR2: SGHTA, FQGNSA. The CDR3 protein is CASSFRENSGQFF. CDR3 sequence (DNA): TGTGCCAGCAGCTTCCGGGAGAATTCTGGGCAGTTCTTC.

V and J are TRBV12-5 and TRBJ1-2; 12 bases are a match to TRBD1. CDR3 size: 13 residues. V trimming: 6 bases; J trimming: 8 bases; junction bases outside the gene matches: 4. CDR1 LGHNT and CDR2 FRNRAP come from the germline V gene. Here the CDR3 DNA reads TGTGCTAGTGGCATGGGACAGGGGGCCGGCTACACCTTC. Amino acid sequence: CASGMGQGAGYTF.